A single sample is the source of the 24 T cell receptor beta chains below, sequenced in a study of read filtering for tumor transcriptome and immune sequencing. The library was built from about 400 ng RNA with molecular barcoded adaptors for alpha/delta and beta/gamma chains. TCRdb analysed the reads with MiXCR anew, one entry per CDR3 protein. Of around 50,000 distinct CDR3 sequences listed, 9% to 15% are singletons. Sequenced: a population of CD138-negative cells sorted from bone marrow. The source of these receptors is a donor over 35 with multiple myeloma.

On this clonotype itself: With a much larger clone just one base away, this may be a read error. The chain couples TRBV4-2 to TRBJ1-2; 8 nucleotides line up with TRBD1. The CDR3 sequence is 15 residues long. Germline V gene data show CDR1 as LGHNA and CDR2 as YNFKEQ. Losses at the gene ends were 1 base for V and 5 bases for J; bases not matched to a gene: 6. DNA of the CDR3: TGTGCCAGCAGCCAAGGTAGGACAGGGAATTATGGCTACACCTTC. Translating it yields CASSQGRTGNYGYTF.

At least ten counts were recorded for this clonotype. The V call is TRBV6-1, the J call TRBJ2-3; D may be TRBD1 (7 bases). This CDR3 contains 17 residues. Germline V gene data show CDR1 as MNHNS and CDR2 as SASEGT. Trimming shortened V by 4 bases and J by 1 base, and 18 bases separated the two germline ends. CDR3 nucleotides: TGTGCCAGCAGTGGGCGGACAGGAGGGATTGGCACAGATACGCAGTATTTT. Protein product: CASSGRTGGIGTDTQYF.

This clonotype was observed at least ten times. The chain is built from TRBV12-2 and TRBJ2-7; the table's D call, TRBD2, has no DNA check behind it. TRBV12-2 represents a pseudogene. The CDR3 covers 14 residues. CDR3 region: CASRSETSIYEQYF. The CDR3 DNA is TGTGCAAGTCGCTCCGAGACTAGTATCTACGAGCAGTACTTC.

This clonotype was seen a handful of times. A much more abundant neighbour one base away suggests this may be a read error. The chain uses TRBV6-5 and TRBJ2-7; D is ambiguous. V lost 5 bases and J 5 bases, leaving 10 bases between the germline ends. The CDR3 has 12 amino acids. CDR1 is MNHEY and CDR2 is SVGAGI in the germline V gene. The CDR3 DNA sequence: TGTGCCAGCAGTACTGGCAGCCACGAGCAGTACTTC. This translates into CASSTGSHEQYF.

The chain has TRBV5-1 and TRBJ1-5; the D gene is possibly TRBD1 (5 bases). Germline-derived CDR1 and CDR2 are SGHRS and YFSETQ. CDR3 size: 13 residues. With 2 bases removed from V and 7 bases from J, the gap between germline ends came to 10 bases. This CDR3 is CASSFSGPQPQHF. CDR3 DNA: TGCGCCAGCAGCTTTTCAGGGCCACAGCCCCAGCATTTT.

In the case of this clonotype: It differs at one base from a far larger clone, so likely a read error. V and J are TRBV11-2 and TRBJ2-2; tentative D call: TRBD2 (6 bases). The germline gives CDR1 SGHAT, CDR2 FQNNGV. The CDR3 loop spans 17 amino acids. CDR3 nucleotide sequence: TGTGCCAGCAGCTTAGATACGGGGGTACCGAACACCGGGGAGCTGGTTTTT. The encoded protein is CASSLDTGVPNTGELVF.

This clonotype occurred a few times. The rearrangement joins TRBV19 to TRBJ1-4; TRBD1 agrees at 9 bases. Germline assignment: CDR1 LNHDA and CDR2 SQIVND (reference sequence). The CDR3 spans 13 residues. J lost 9 bases, V lost 4 bases, and 3 bases had no gene match. The CDR3 bases are TGTGCCAGTAGTAGGGACAGGGCTAAAAAACTGTTTTTT. Encoded protein: CASSRDRAKKLFF.

This clonotype was detected ten times or more. The rearrangement uses TRBV11-2 and TRBJ1-1; a possible D gene is TRBD1 (5 bases). From germline, CDR1 is SGHAT and CDR2 FQNNGV. The CDR3 loop spans 15 amino acids. Trimming pared 5 bases from V and 4 bases from J, leaving 17 bases between. Here the CDR3 DNA reads TGTGCCAGCAGCCTTTCGGGGCGGTCTACCACTGAAGCTTTCTTT. Translation gives CASSLSGRSTTEAFF.

With respect to this clonotype: One end of the junction does not line up with germline, which may come from a read error. The rearrangement joins TRBV23-1 to TRBJ1-2; 8 positions agree with TRBD1. TRBV23-1 is flagged as an ORF with uncertain function. The CDR3 loop spans 18 amino acids. The CDR3 protein is CARSQAAGTGWNDYGYTF. The CDR3 bases are TGCGCCCGCAGTCAAGCGGCCGGGACAGGTTGGAACGACTATGGCTACACCTTC.

This clonotype appeared many times. The chain is built from TRBV29-1 and TRBJ2-3; TRBD1 is a possible D gene (5 bases). The germline V gene has CDR1 SQVTM and CDR2 ANQGSEA. This CDR3 is built from 16 residues. V dropped 6 bases and J dropped 6 bases, with 25 bases sitting between them. The CDR3 reads CSVRGGFIGAGDTQYF. CDR3 sequence (DNA): TGCAGCGTAAGGGGTGGATTTATAGGGGCCGGCGATACGCAGTATTTT.

In regard to this clonotype: A far larger clone is off by one base, so a read error is likely. No conserved phenylalanine or tryptophan is present at the end of the CDR3, so a read error is the likely explanation. The gene calls are TRBV7-2 and TRBJ1-1; 8 nucleotides align to TRBD1. The germline V gene encodes CDR1 SGHTA and CDR2 FQGNSA. Trimming cost V 8 bases and J 5 bases; bases outside gene matches: 7. The CDR3 length is 13 residues. The CDR3 nucleotides read TGTGCCAGCTCACGGGACAGGTATACTGAAGCTTTCCTT. Translating gives CASSRDRYTEAFL.

This clonotype was observed many times. V gene TRBV6-2 or TRBV6-3 combines with J gene TRBJ1-4; TRBD1 matches at 9 bases. V dropped 2 bases and J dropped 4; count of bases not matched to a gene: 5. This CDR3 is 16 amino acids long. Germline CDR1 reads MNHEY; CDR2 reads SVGEGT. This chain's CDR3 is CASSYATGQGNEKLFF. Here the CDR3 DNA reads TGTGCCAGCAGTTACGCGACGGGACAGGGTAATGAAAAACTGTTTTTT.

In its sample, this clonotype was seen many times. V usage is TRBV18 and J usage is TRBJ2-3; 11 nucleotides match TRBD2. Trimming at V came to 3 bases and at J to 4 bases, leaving 6 bases not matched to a gene. The CDR3 extends over 16 amino acids. The germline V gene has CDR1 KGHSH and CDR2 LQKENI. This CDR3 is CASSPTSGAGADTQYF. The CDR3 nucleotides are TGTGCCAGCTCACCGACTAGCGGGGCAGGGGCAGATACGCAGTATTTT.

This clonotype was seen ten or more times. The rearrangement joins TRBV24-1 to TRBJ2-3, with D perhaps matching TRBD1 (6 bases). V lost 8 bases to trimming and J lost 1 base, with 9 bases between them. The CDR3 contains 13 residues. CDR1 and CDR2 from the germline V gene are KGHDR and SFDVKD. CDR3 DNA: TGTGCCACCAACCCAGGGGGCACAGATACGCAGTATTTT. Translated: CATNPGGTDTQYF.

This clonotype occurred a few times. A single base separates this from a much larger clone, so it may be a read error. The V gene is TRBV18, the J gene TRBJ2-7, with TRBD1 identical over 7 bases. CDR3 length: 13 amino acids. CDR1 is KGHSH and CDR2 is LQKENI in the germline V gene. CDR3 in DNA: TGTGCCGGCTCGCGAGACAGGGTCAACGAGCAGTACTTC. It yields the protein CAGSRDRVNEQYF.

The sample holds many counts of this clonotype. The V and J genes are TRBV20-1 and TRBJ2-3; tentative D call: TRBD1 (6 bases). The CDR3 contains 13 residues. Looked up from germline, CDR1 is DFQATT and CDR2 is SNEGSKA (reference sequence). V shed 1 base and J shed 2 bases, with 7 bases lying between them. CDR3 sequence (DNA): TGCAGTGCTAGAGCGGGACACACAGATACGCAGTATTTT. It translates to CSARAGHTDTQYF.

This clonotype was seen at least ten times. This rearrangement joins TRBV20-1 to TRBJ2-7; TRBD1 matches at 9 bases. The CDR3 runs to 15 residues. The germline V gene encodes CDR1 DFQATT and CDR2 SNEGSKA (reference sequence). The J segment lost 0 bases and the V segment lost 6 bases, leaving 9 bases of the junction unmatched. In DNA, the CDR3 is TGCAGTGCCGGGACCCGGACAGGGGTCTCCTACGAGCAGTACTTC. As protein: CSAGTRTGVSYEQYF.

This clonotype was seen at least ten times. The rearrangement joins TRBV20-1 to TRBJ2-1; D might be TRBD1 (7 bases). Germline values: CDR1 DFQATT, CDR2 SNEGSKA (reference sequence). This CDR3 has 15 residues. Trimming pared 1 base from V and 9 bases from J, leaving 19 bases between. CDR3 region: CSARGRAGGFSEQFF. Written as DNA, the CDR3 is TGCAGTGCTAGAGGTCGGGCAGGGGGGTTCAGTGAGCAGTTCTTC.

This clonotype was observed many times. The chain couples TRBV7-9 to TRBJ1-1; D call uncertain. V was clipped by 4 bases and J by 11 bases, with 11 bases between them. The CDR3 length is 11 residues. Germline loops: CDR1 SEHNR, CDR2 FQNEAQ (reference sequence). CDR3 sequence (DNA): TGTGCCAGCAGCTCCGGTGGAGGTGCTTTCTTT. It translates to CASSSGGGAFF.

This clonotype was found many times. The chain combines TRBV7-9 with TRBJ1-5, with 9 nucleotides matching TRBD1. The CDR3 consists of 15 residues. J lost 3 bases, V lost 5 bases, and 5 bases had no gene match. The germline V gene has CDR1 SEHNR and CDR2 FQNEAQ (reference sequence). The CDR3 sequence is CASSTGGFDNQPQHF. The CDR3, as DNA: TGTGCCAGCAGCACAGGGGGCTTCGACAATCAGCCCCAGCATTTT.

This clonotype was seen ten or more times. The J gene is TRBJ1-4, the V gene TRBV2; 7 nucleotides agree with TRBD1. This CDR3 is built from 15 residues. Germline V lookup: CDR1 SNHLY, CDR2 FYNNEI. The ends lost 7 bases at V and 0 bases at J; junction bases unmatched: 5. CDR3: CASIRTGTTNEKLFF. DNA for the CDR3: TGTGCCAGCATTCGGACAGGTACAACTAATGAAAAACTGTTTTTT.

In this sample, this clonotype turned up a few times. The CDR3 DNA reads as TGTGCCAGCTCCGGCGGGGCAGGAGATACGCAGTATTTT. It translates to CASSGGAGDTQYF. The rearrangement links TRBV7-8 to TRBJ2-3; the D gene is possibly TRBD2 (6 bases). The V end was cut by 8 bases, the J end by 5 bases, with 14 bases between. Germline V gene data show CDR1 as SGHVS and CDR2 as FQNEAQ. There are 13 residues in the CDR3.

About this clonotype itself: Since no conserved phenylalanine or tryptophan closes the CDR3, a read error is the likely cause. The rearrangement joins TRBV20-1 to TRBJ2-1; TRBD2 agrees at 8 bases. Germline V gene data show CDR1 as DFQATT and CDR2 as SNEGSKA (reference sequence). V shed 1 base and J 10 bases; nucleotides not matched to a gene: 15. CDR3 size: 16 residues. The CDR3 here is CSARGPLERGTGEQFL. Here the CDR3 DNA reads TGCAGTGCTAGAGGTCCCCTGGAGCGGGGGACGGGGGAGCAGTTCCTC.

This clonotype was counted a few times. This chain links TRBV2 with TRBJ1-5; D is ambiguous. The CDR3 totals 12 residues. Germline V gene sequence: CDR1 SNHLY, CDR2 FYNNEI. The V end was cut by 9 bases, the J end by 3 bases, with 9 bases between. The CDR3 protein is CASDLVNQPQHF. In DNA, the CDR3 is TGTGCCAGTGACCTCGTCAATCAGCCCCAGCATTTT.